The clone carrying this T cell receptor (beta chain) was found once. Sequenced by immunoSEQ multiplex PCR; TCRdb stores in-frame clones only, minus some. The sample carries about 350,000 clones, 65% to 90% recorded once. Sample treatment: 15 to 20 received Ad26.COV2.S at low or high dose, single or two shots; 5 received placebo; per-sample allocation not given. On day 63 after the first injection, vaccine and placebo recipients gave samples. The individual, an adult aged 18-55 years, was a donor in Boston. The data belong to a study of Ad26.COV2.S vaccination and SARS-CoV-2 variants. Study-level background: The authors gave Ad26.COV2.S intramuscularly, either once or twice 56 days apart.

In germline, CDR1 is SGHTA, CDR2 FQGNSA. Trimming stripped 1 base from V and 0 bases from J, with 12 bases between. This CDR3 is 16 amino acids long. The sample was peripheral blood, taken in a trial of Ad26.COV2.S vaccine versus placebo. The receptor comes from a person between 18 and 59 years old who received the Ad26.COV2.S COVID-19 vaccine or a placebo. The chain joins TRBV7-2 to TRBJ1-1; TRBD1 is a possible D gene (5 bases). The CDR3 reads CASSLGGGGMNTEAFF. CDR3 DNA sequence: TGTGCCAGCAGCTTAGGGGGGGGAGGGATGAACACTGAAGCTTTCTTT. Based on the CDR3 plus reference TRBV7-2 and TRBJ1-1, the full variable domain is GAGVSQSPSNKVTEKGKDVELRCDPISGHTALYWYRQSLGQGLEFLIYFQGNSAPDKSGLPSDRFSAERTGGSVSTLTIQRTQQEDSAVYLCASSLGGGGMNTEAFFGQGTRLTVV.